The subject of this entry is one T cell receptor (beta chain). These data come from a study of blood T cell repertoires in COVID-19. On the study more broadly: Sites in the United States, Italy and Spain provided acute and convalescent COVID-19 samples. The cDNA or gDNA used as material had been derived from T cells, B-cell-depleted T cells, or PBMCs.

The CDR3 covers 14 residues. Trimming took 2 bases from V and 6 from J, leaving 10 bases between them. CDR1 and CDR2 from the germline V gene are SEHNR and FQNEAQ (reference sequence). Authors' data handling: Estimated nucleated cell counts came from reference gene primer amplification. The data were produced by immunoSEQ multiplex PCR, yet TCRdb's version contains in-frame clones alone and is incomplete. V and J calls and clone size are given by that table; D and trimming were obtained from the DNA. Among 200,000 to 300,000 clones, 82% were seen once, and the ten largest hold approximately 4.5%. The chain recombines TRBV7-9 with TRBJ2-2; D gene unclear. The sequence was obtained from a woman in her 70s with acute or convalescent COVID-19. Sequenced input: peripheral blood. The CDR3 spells CASSLLAAAGELFF. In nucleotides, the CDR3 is TGTGCCAGCAGCTTACTGGCCGCCGCCGGGGAGCTGTTTTTT.